This T cell receptor beta chain is drawn from a study of T cells after yellow fever vaccination (dated by TCRdb to between 2017 and 2020). Background on the whole study: The SMART-Seq v4 Ultra Low Input RNA kit was used to prepare libraries from fractions with low cell numbers. To follow T-cell clones before and after primary and booster YFV17D yellow fever vaccination, bulk TCR alpha and beta repertoires were sequenced over time. Two healthy male donors, one aged 18 to 30 and one aged 30 to 40 years, made up the cohort. Blood was collected at multiple timepoints before and after primary and secondary immunization, and bulk PBMC replicates and cell subsets were isolated.

TCRdb records Illumina NovaSeq 6000 as the sequencer. TCR cDNA was synthesized by 5'RACE template switching, which introduced a universal primer site and unique molecular identifiers. Priming of cDNA synthesis was performed from both the TCR alpha and TCR beta constant segments. Library amplification involved two PCR steps, and the second step added sample barcodes and sequencing adapters. Sequencing of libraries was performed on Illumina HiSeq 2500 (2x100 bp) or NovaSeq (2x150 bp). On the authors' methods: Demultiplexing of reads and collapsing into UMI consensus sequences were performed with MIGEC, and V(D)J alignment was carried out with MiXCR. Vaccine-responding clonotypes were defined with edgeR using replicate PBMC samples, requiring FDR below 0.01 and a log2 fold change above 5 up to day 15. CD4 or CD8 identity was assigned to each bulk clonotype according to whether the clonotype was present at higher abundance in the sequenced CD4 repertoire or the sequenced CD8 repertoire. TCRdb reanalyzed the raw reads on its own, using fastp at Q25 for trimming and MiXCR for clone calling, and kept in-frame beta chains. Records with the same CDR3 protein are collapsed into one entry carrying the most frequent genes and DNA. The V and J calls reflect TCRdb's pipeline rather than the authors' work. The sample has hundreds of thousands of distinct CDR3 sequences on record, about 19% of them singletons. Roughly a sixth of the sample lies in the top ten.

General findings and caveats noted by the study authors: A small fraction of clonotypes appeared in both the CD4 and CD8 compartments, likely as a result of convergent recombination. Most clones expanded after primary vaccination were re-detected after the booster (around 96% of CD4 and approximately 85% of CD8), suggesting broad memory maintenance. The study included only a couple of donors, which limits how far the findings can be generalized. Compared with the primary T-cell response, the secondary T-cell response was weaker but faster, peaking on day 5 rather than day 15. Because abundant contaminating clonotypes from the bulk population could be contained in FACS-sorted repertoires, computational filtering was required.

Concerning this clonotype itself: No antigen is known for it. No much larger clone is present one base from it, and per-base qualities are unavailable.

The treatment or condition label for this specimen denotes: live attenuated yellow fever vaccine strain. Two biological replicates of bulk PBMCs were collected at each blood-draw timepoint. PBMCs were isolated from peripheral blood using a standard Ficoll-Paque protocol. RNA was extracted with TriZol from bulk PBMCs, CD4 and CD8 fractions, and dextramer-positive and dextramer-negative fractions. The CDR3 runs 16 residues from the cysteine to the phenylalanine. The retained sequence is limited to the CDR3, 48 bases, with the frame set at the first base. CDR1 and CDR2 are read off the germline V gene as KGHSH and LQKENI. Trimmed from V: 2 bases; trimmed from J: 6 bases; junction bases lacking a gene match: 11.

Here the sequenced sample was PBMCs, taken before the yellow fever booster vaccination. Here the chain combines TRBV18 and TRBJ2-7; TRBD2 agrees with 9 junctional bases. This TCR was recovered from a man younger than 35 who received the YFV17D yellow fever vaccine. Here the CDR3 is given as CASSPSLIGTSLEQYF. The DNA reads TGTGCCAGCTCACCAAGTTTGATCGGGACTAGCCTCGAGCAGTACTTC. Joined to the reference TRBV18 and TRBJ2-7 proteins, this CDR3 gives the full variable domain: NAGVMQNPRHLVRRRGQEARLRCSPMKGHSHVYWYRQLPEEGLKFMVYLQKENIIDESGMPKERFSAEFPKEGPSILRIQQVVRGDSAAYFCASSPSLIGTSLEQYFGPGTRLTVT.